This paragraph reports one T cell receptor beta chain. Its antigen has not been determined. Per-base quality was not reported, and no clone a single base away is much larger than it. This record belongs to a study of OX40 agonist ivuxolimab in advanced cancers. As for the study more broadly: Ivuxolimab was a fully human IgG2 agonistic monoclonal antibody targeting the costimulatory receptor OX40 (CD134). Intravenous ivuxolimab was administered to patients every 2 weeks at six dose levels: 0.01, 0.1, 0.3, 1.5, 3 and 10 mg/kg. Of the approximately 50 dose-escalation patients, hepatocellular carcinoma was present in roughly 19, melanoma in roughly 15, renal cell carcinoma in 9 and head and neck cancer in 9. A male proportion of 75% to 85% and a mean age of about 60 years, ranging from about 20 to 79, were recorded for the dose-escalation cohort. Prior anti-PD-1, anti-PD-L1 or anti-CTLA-4 therapy was permitted, and 40% of dose-escalation patients had received checkpoint inhibitors. Partial responses were achieved by three dose-escalation patients, of whom one had hepatocellular carcinoma and two had cutaneous melanoma. Peripheral TCRbeta sequencing aimed to test whether ivuxolimab altered TCR sequence diversity and caused clonal T-cell expansion. The monotherapy dose-escalation portion (N ≈ 50 patients) of the phase I ivuxolimab trial is reported in the paper. What the study reported, not specific to this receptor: In the 0.1-3.0 mg/kg groups, partial responders were among the patients with the lowest normalized peripheral clonal expansion, particularly in CD8+ T cells. Which antigens the clonally expanded peripheral T cells were specific for was not determined. Low levels of normalized T-cell clonal expansion were also seen in some patients who did not respond. After ivuxolimab, more expanded clones were found on average in CD8+ T cells than in CD4+ T cells. Clonal expansion of both CD4+ and CD8+ blood T cells was observed from baseline to week 6 at doses 0.1 to 3.0 mg/kg.

Sequences SNHLY (CDR1) and FYNNEI (CDR2) are obtained from the germline V gene. The CDR3 contains 15 residues, cysteine and phenylalanine counted. Left in the record is the CDR3 DNA by itself, 45 bases read in frame from the first base. A distance of 18 bases separates the germline ends of V and J, which lose 6 bases and 6 bases respectively. For sequencing of the TCRbeta CDR3 region, genomic DNA was extracted from the sorted cells. TCRbeta CDR3 regions were sequenced using the immunoSEQ Assay. TCRdb's version of the immuneACCESS table is confined to in-frame rearrangements and falls short of the full clone set. An unresolved V gene accounts for under half of the shortfall where checked; the remainder is of unknown origin. The sample profile shows 86,000 or so clones; 92% of them were found once. The ten top clones hold 2.5% to 3% of the sample. The trial excluded patients who had a history of autoimmune disease or who were on systemic immunosuppression. In every dose cohort, peripheral blood was drawn for TCR sequencing at baseline, cycle 4 day 1, and cycle 7 day 1. The samples were drawn from a first-in-human, open-label, multicenter phase I dose-escalation trial of ivuxolimab. Adults with locally advanced or metastatic melanoma, renal cell, hepatocellular, or head and neck squamous cell carcinoma were enrolled in the trial. CD4+ and CD8+ T cells were sorted separately from peripheral blood before TCR sequencing.

This clonotype was sampled from an adult with an advanced solid tumor such as melanoma, head and neck, liver or kidney cancer. The chain is encoded by TRBV2 joined to TRBJ2-4; the D region possibly corresponds to TRBD1 (8 bases align). The source was CD4+ or CD8+ T cells sorted from blood, collected in a trial of the OX40 agonist ivuxolimab. The DNA is TGTGCCAGCAGGAGGGAGACAGGGGAGGGAAACATTCAGTACTTC. Its protein reads: CASRRETGEGNIQYF.